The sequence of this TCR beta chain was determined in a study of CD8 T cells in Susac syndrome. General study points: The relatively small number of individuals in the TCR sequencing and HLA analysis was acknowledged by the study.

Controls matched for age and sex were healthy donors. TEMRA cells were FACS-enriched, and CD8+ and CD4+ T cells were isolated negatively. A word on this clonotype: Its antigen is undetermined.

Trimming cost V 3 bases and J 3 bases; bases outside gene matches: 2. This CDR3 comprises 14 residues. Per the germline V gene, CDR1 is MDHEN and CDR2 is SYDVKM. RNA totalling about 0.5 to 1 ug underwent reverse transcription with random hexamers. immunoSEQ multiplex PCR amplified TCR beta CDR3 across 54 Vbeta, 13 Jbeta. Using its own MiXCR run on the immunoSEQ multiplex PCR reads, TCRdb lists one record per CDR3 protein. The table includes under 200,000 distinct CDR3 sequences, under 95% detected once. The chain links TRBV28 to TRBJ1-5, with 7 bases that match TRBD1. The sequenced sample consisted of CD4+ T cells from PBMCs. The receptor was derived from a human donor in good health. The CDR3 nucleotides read TGTGCCAGCAGTTTGGGACAGTACAATCAGCCCCAGCATTTT. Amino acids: CASSLGQYNQPQHF.